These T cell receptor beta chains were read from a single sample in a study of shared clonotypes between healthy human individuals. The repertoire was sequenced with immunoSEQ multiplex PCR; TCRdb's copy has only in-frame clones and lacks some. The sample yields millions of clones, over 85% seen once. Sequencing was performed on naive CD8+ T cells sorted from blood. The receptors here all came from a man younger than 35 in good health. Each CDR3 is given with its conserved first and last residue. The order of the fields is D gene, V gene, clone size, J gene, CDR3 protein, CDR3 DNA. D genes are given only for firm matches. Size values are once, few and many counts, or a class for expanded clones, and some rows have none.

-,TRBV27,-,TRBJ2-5,CASSLSPGALQETQYF,TGTGCCAGCAGTTTATCCCCGGGCGCCTTACAAGAGACCCAGTACTTC
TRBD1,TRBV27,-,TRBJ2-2,CASTRQGFGTGELFF,TGTGCCAGCACTCGACAGGGATTTGGCACCGGGGAGCTGTTTTTT
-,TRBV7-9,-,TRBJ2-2,CASSFRGGEGVGELFF,TGTGCCAGCAGCTTTCGCGGGGGCGAAGGGGTCGGGGAGCTGTTTTTT
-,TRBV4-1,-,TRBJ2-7,CASSPFGGVTGEQYF,TGCGCCAGCAGCCCTTTCGGGGGCGTGACGGGGGAGCAGTACTTC
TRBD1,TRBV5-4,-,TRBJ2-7,CASSFTGGEGEQYF,TGTGCCAGCAGCTTTACAGGGGGCGAGGGGGAGCAGTACTTC
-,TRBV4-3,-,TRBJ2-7,CASSPTQGYEQYF,TGCGCCAGCAGCCCCACACAGGGATACGAGCAGTACTTC
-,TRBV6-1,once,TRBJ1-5,CASRVTFWERQPQHF,TGTGCCAGCAGGGTTACCTTCTGGGAGCGTCAGCCCCAGCATTTT
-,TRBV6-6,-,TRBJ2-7,CASIHVRASTYEQYF,TGTGCCAGCATACACGTGCGGGCGTCCACCTACGAGCAGTACTTC
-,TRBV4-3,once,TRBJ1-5,CASSQGEGWENQPQHF,TGCGCCAGCAGCCAAGGGGAGGGTTGGGAGAATCAGCCCCAGCATTTT
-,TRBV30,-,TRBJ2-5,CASLWGFKETQYF,TGTGCCTCCCTATGGGGCTTTAAAGAGACCCAGTACTTC
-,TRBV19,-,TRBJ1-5,CASSLLDYGNQPQHF,TGTGCCAGTAGTCTTCTTGATTATGGCAATCAGCCCCAGCATTTT
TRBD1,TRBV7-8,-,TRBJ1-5,CASSSDRAFQPQHF,TGTGCCAGCAGCTCGGACAGGGCATTTCAGCCCCAGCATTTT
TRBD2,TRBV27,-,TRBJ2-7,CASSLGRGGYEQYF,TGTGCCAGCAGTTTAGGTCGCGGGGGCTACGAGCAGTACTTC
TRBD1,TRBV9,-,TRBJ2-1,CASSPRTGGNDEQFF,TGTGCCAGCAGCCCACGGACAGGGGGAAACGATGAGCAGTTCTTC
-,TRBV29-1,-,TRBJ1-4,CSVESRFDEKLFF,TGCAGCGTTGAGTCCAGGTTTGATGAAAAACTGTTTTTT
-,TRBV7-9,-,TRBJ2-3,CASSATTGFTDTQYF,TGTGCCAGCAGCGCCACTACAGGGTTCACAGATACGCAGTATTTT
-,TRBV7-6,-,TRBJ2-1,CASSLDSGYEQFF,TGTGCCAGCAGCTTAGATTCAGGTTATGAGCAGTTCTTC